This TCR beta chain was retrieved from a study of early T cells in non-severe SARS-CoV-2 infection. Points from the study as a whole: In VDJdb matching, anti-spike CD8 responses were favored while private and CD4 specificities went missing.

The sample holds many counts of this clonotype. Its antigen is as yet unknown. V shed 0 bases, J shed 6 bases, and the junction held 8 bases outside the gene matches. The CDR3 spans 16 residues. CDR1 and CDR2 from the germline V gene are DFQATT and SNEGSKA (reference sequence). Attachment of unique molecular identifiers to individual cDNA molecules was performed. TCRdb re-called the 5' RACE reads through MiXCR, storing one row per CDR3 protein. The repertoire holds approximately 79,000 distinct CDR3 sequences, with over 10% as singletons. This TCR was recovered from an adult who was a healthcare worker with PCR-confirmed SARS-CoV-2 infection or an uninfected control (not recorded which). The sequenced material came from whole blood. V and J are TRBV20-1 and TRBJ2-2; 9 bases fit TRBD2. The CDR3 bases are TGCAGTGCTAGAGATCCTGGGACTAGCTGGGCCGGGGAGCTGTTTTTT. Translated: CSARDPGTSWAGELFF.